These 5 T cell receptor beta chains were sequenced from one sample in a study of shared clonotypes between healthy human individuals. Terminally differentiated effector memory CD45RA+ cells were excluded by CCR7 positive selection of CD45RO-negative cells. Produced via immunoSEQ multiplex PCR; TCRdb's table is partial and in-frame only. The sample has approximately 2,200,000 clones; about 93% are singletons. The sample taken for sequencing was naive CD8+ T cells from PBMCs. Every receptor here comes from a man aged 18 to 35 in good health. Some clones in this sample may be carry-over from other donors' samples.

This clone was seen just once. V is TRBV7-2 and J is TRBJ2-2, with D possibly matching TRBD2 (7 bases). The CDR3 spans 15 residues. Germline V gives CDR1 SGHTA, CDR2 FQGNSA. Trimming shortened V by 4 bases and J by 4 bases, and 13 bases separated the two germline ends. The CDR3 sequence: CASSYREGRTGELFF. CDR3 nucleotide sequence: TGTGCCAGCAGCTACAGGGAGGGCCGCACCGGGGAGCTGTTTTTT.

This chain links TRBV4-2 with TRBJ2-5, with D perhaps TRBD2 (6 bases). There are 16 residues in the CDR3. CDR1 LGHNA and CDR2 YNFKEQ come from the germline V gene. Trimming removed 0 bases from V and 2 bases from J, with 13 bases in between. The CDR3 is CASSQDAGTSQETQYF. The CDR3, as DNA: TGTGCCAGCAGCCAAGACGCGGGGACTTCTCAAGAGACCCAGTACTTC.

J is TRBJ2-3 and V is TRBV7-9; 10 bases agree with TRBD2. Per the germline V gene, CDR1 is SEHNR and CDR2 is FQNEAQ (reference sequence). The CDR3 runs to 14 residues. Trimming at V came to 6 bases and at J to 1 base, leaving 1 base not matched to a gene. The CDR3 nucleotides are TGTGCCAGCAGAAGCGGGAGGGGCACAGATACGCAGTATTTT. Translation: CASRSGRGTDTQYF. Supplemented by reference TRBV7-9 and TRBJ2-3, the full variable domain reads DTGVSQNPRHKITKRGQNVTFRCDPISEHNRLYWYRQTLGQGPEFLTYFQNEAQLEKSRLLSDRFSAERPKGSFSTLEIQRTEQGDSAMYLCASRSGRGTDTQYFGPGTRLTVL.

CDR3 bases: TGCAGCGTTGGTCTACCCGGCTCCTACAATGAGCAGTTCTTC. Translating it yields CSVGLPGSYNEQFF. The chain recombines TRBV29-1 with TRBJ2-1; D remains unclear. V was trimmed by 4 bases and J by 0 bases, leaving 10 bases between them. The CDR3 has 14 residues. From germline, CDR1 is SQVTM and CDR2 ANQGSEA.

As regards this clone: Other DNA sequences in the same sample also yield this CDR3. V is TRBV6-5 and J is TRBJ2-5; the D gene could be TRBD1 or TRBD2 (5 bases each). The CDR3 totals 14 residues. CDR1 and CDR2 from the germline V gene are MNHEY and SVGAGI. Trimming stripped 0 bases from V and 2 bases from J, with 7 bases between. CDR3 in amino acids: CASSYSRGQETQYF. CDR3 sequence (DNA): TGTGCCAGCAGTTACTCGAGGGGACAAGAGACCCAGTACTTC.